This is a list of T cell receptor beta chains from one sample in a study of T-cell memory formation after mild COVID-19. TCRdb reanalysed the 5' RACE reads using MiXCR and keeps one entry per CDR3 protein. The sample consists of nearly 200,000 distinct CDR3 sequences, about a sixth of them appearing once. Sequencing was performed on PBMCs or a T cell subset sorted from them (not recorded which). The receptors stem from an adult woman who had mild COVID-19 (a few samples of this study predate the infection). Cell type and time point are not known. Each CDR3 is given with its conserved first and last residue. A D gene is named only where the DNA matches it firmly. Some rows have no size entry. The others give once, few or many, or a class for an expanded clone.

d_gene: NA; j_gene: TRBJ2-2; v_gene: TRBV5-4; abundance: NA; CDR3nt: TGTGCCAGCAGCTTGGCCGGGGGGCTGACCGGGGAGCTGTTTTTT; CDR3aa: CASSLAGGLTGELFF
d_gene: NA; j_gene: TRBJ2-7; v_gene: TRBV5-6; abundance: NA; CDR3nt: TGTGCCAGCAGCACCCAGACAGGCTCCTACGAGCAGTACTTC; CDR3aa: CASSTQTGSYEQYF
d_gene: NA; j_gene: TRBJ2-3; v_gene: TRBV7-2; abundance: NA; CDR3nt: TGTGCCAGCAGCTCAAATGGGCGGACAGATACGCAGTATTTT; CDR3aa: CASSSNGRTDTQYF
d_gene: NA; j_gene: TRBJ2-7; v_gene: TRBV12-3/TRBV12-4; abundance: NA; CDR3nt: TGTGCCAGCAGGTTCTTTGGGGGCTACGAGCAGTACTTC; CDR3aa: CASRFFGGYEQYF
d_gene: NA; j_gene: TRBJ2-3; v_gene: TRBV12-3/TRBV12-4; abundance: few; CDR3nt: TGTGCCAGCAGTTTGGAAGGGGTTGTTACGCAGTATTTT; CDR3aa: CASSLEGVVTQYF
d_gene: TRBD2; j_gene: TRBJ2-7; v_gene: TRBV7-2; abundance: few; CDR3nt: TGTGCCAGCAGCGAACTAGCGGGAGCGGCAGAGCAGTACTTC; CDR3aa: CASSELAGAAEQYF
d_gene: NA; j_gene: TRBJ1-2; v_gene: TRBV10-3; abundance: few; CDR3nt: TGTGCCATCAGTGGAGGGTTTGAGGCTAACTATGGCTACACCTTC; CDR3aa: CAISGGFEANYGYTF
d_gene: TRBD1; j_gene: TRBJ2-7; v_gene: TRBV18; abundance: NA; CDR3nt: TGTGCCAGCTCACAAACGGGGACAGACGAGCAGTACTTC; CDR3aa: CASSQTGTDEQYF
d_gene: TRBD1; j_gene: TRBJ2-1; v_gene: TRBV9; abundance: NA; CDR3nt: TGTGCCAGCAGCGTGCCCGGGACAGGGGACAATGAGCAGTTCTTC; CDR3aa: CASSVPGTGDNEQFF
d_gene: NA; j_gene: TRBJ2-5; v_gene: TRBV10-3; abundance: NA; CDR3nt: TGTGCCATCAGCGTCCAAGAGACCCAGTACTTC; CDR3aa: CAISVQETQYF
d_gene: NA; j_gene: TRBJ1-6; v_gene: TRBV28; abundance: NA; CDR3nt: TGTGCCAGCACCCCTAAGCTGGCCTATAATTCACCCCTCCACTTT; CDR3aa: CASTPKLAYNSPLHF
d_gene: NA; j_gene: TRBJ2-4; v_gene: TRBV3-1; abundance: NA; CDR3nt: TGTGCCAGCAGCCAAGCTTACATTCAGTACTTC; CDR3aa: CASSQAYIQYF
d_gene: TRBD1; j_gene: TRBJ2-2; v_gene: TRBV18; abundance: NA; CDR3nt: TGTGCCAGCCAGAGACAGGGGAACACCGGGGAGCTGTTTTTT; CDR3aa: CASQRQGNTGELFF
d_gene: TRBD2; j_gene: TRBJ2-1; v_gene: TRBV12-3/TRBV12-4; abundance: few; CDR3nt: TGTGCCAGCAGTTTATACCGAGCGGGAGGGAGCTACAATGAGCAGTTCTTC; CDR3aa: CASSLYRAGGSYNEQFF
d_gene: NA; j_gene: TRBJ2-4; v_gene: TRBV12-3/TRBV12-4; abundance: NA; CDR3nt: TGTGCCAGCAGTTTTTCCGGGAAAAACATTCAGTACTTC; CDR3aa: CASSFSGKNIQYF
d_gene: NA; j_gene: TRBJ2-5; v_gene: TRBV10-3; abundance: NA; CDR3nt: TGTGCCTGTCGGGGAGAGGCCCGGGGGGAGACCCAGTACTTC; CDR3aa: CACRGEARGETQYF
d_gene: NA; j_gene: TRBJ1-1; v_gene: TRBV24-1; abundance: NA; CDR3nt: TGTGCCACCAGTGATCCGAATGGAGGGAACACTGAAGCTTTCTTT; CDR3aa: CATSDPNGGNTEAFF
d_gene: NA; j_gene: TRBJ1-2; v_gene: TRBV3-1; abundance: many; CDR3nt: TGTGCCAGCAGCCTCCAGCTGGCTTCTGGCTACACCTTC; CDR3aa: CASSLQLASGYTF
d_gene: NA; j_gene: TRBJ1-1; v_gene: TRBV29-1; abundance: NA; CDR3nt: TGCAGCGTTGAAGGACTGATCAACACTGAAGCTTTCTTT; CDR3aa: CSVEGLINTEAFF
d_gene: TRBD1; j_gene: TRBJ1-1; v_gene: TRBV6-6; abundance: NA; CDR3nt: TGTGCCAGCAGTTACTCTGGGACAGGGATCACTGAAGCTTTCTTT; CDR3aa: CASSYSGTGITEAFF
d_gene: NA; j_gene: TRBJ1-1; v_gene: TRBV5-1; abundance: few; CDR3nt: TGCGCCAGCAGCTTGGATCCGGGGGCTGGCACTGAAGCTTTCTTT; CDR3aa: CASSLDPGAGTEAFF
d_gene: NA; j_gene: TRBJ1-1; v_gene: TRBV2; abundance: NA; CDR3nt: TGTGCCAGCAGTCCGGACAGACCTAACACTGAAGCTTTCTTT; CDR3aa: CASSPDRPNTEAFF
d_gene: TRBD2; j_gene: TRBJ2-3; v_gene: TRBV11-2; abundance: NA; CDR3nt: TGTGCCAGCAGTCCTACTAGCGGGGGGGCAGATACGCAGTATTTT; CDR3aa: CASSPTSGGADTQYF
d_gene: NA; j_gene: TRBJ2-3; v_gene: TRBV7-2; abundance: few; CDR3nt: TGTGCCAGCAGCTTACATTCACAGGGCACAGATACGCAGTATTTT; CDR3aa: CASSLHSQGTDTQYF
d_gene: TRBD2; j_gene: TRBJ2-5; v_gene: TRBV20-1; abundance: NA; CDR3nt: TGCAGTGCCAACGGACTAGCGGGATCTAAAGAGACCCAGTACTTC; CDR3aa: CSANGLAGSKETQYF
d_gene: TRBD1; j_gene: TRBJ2-1; v_gene: TRBV12-3/TRBV12-4; abundance: few; CDR3nt: TGTGCCAGCACCAGGGGGCAGATAAACAATGAGCAGTTCTTC; CDR3aa: CASTRGQINNEQFF
d_gene: NA; j_gene: TRBJ2-3; v_gene: TRBV4-3; abundance: NA; CDR3nt: TGCGCCAGCAGCCGCCTTAGCGGAGGGGCAGATACGCAGTATTTT; CDR3aa: CASSRLSGGADTQYF
d_gene: NA; j_gene: TRBJ2-5; v_gene: TRBV7-7; abundance: NA; CDR3nt: TGTGCTAGCAGCTTAGGGCTAGCGGAGACCCAGTACTTC; CDR3aa: CASSLGLAETQYF
d_gene: TRBD1; j_gene: TRBJ2-7; v_gene: TRBV7-2; abundance: few; CDR3nt: TGTGCCAGCAGCTGGGACAGGGGGCGCTACGAGCAGTACTTC; CDR3aa: CASSWDRGRYEQYF
d_gene: TRBD2; j_gene: TRBJ2-1; v_gene: TRBV3-1; abundance: few; CDR3nt: TGTGCCACCGGGAGGGACTACAATGAGCAGTTCTTC; CDR3aa: CATGRDYNEQFF
d_gene: NA; j_gene: TRBJ1-2; v_gene: TRBV5-1; abundance: NA; CDR3nt: TGCGCCAGCAGCCCTTCCGCAGGGGCCGTCTATGGCTACACCTTC; CDR3aa: CASSPSAGAVYGYTF
d_gene: NA; j_gene: TRBJ1-2; v_gene: TRBV25-1; abundance: many; CDR3nt: TGTGCCAGCAGTGAATATTCGGCAGGGAATTATGGCTACACCTTC; CDR3aa: CASSEYSAGNYGYTF
d_gene: TRBD1; j_gene: TRBJ2-3; v_gene: TRBV7-9; abundance: few; CDR3nt: TGTGCCAGCAGCCCGGGACAGGGGGAATCAGATACGCAGTATTTT; CDR3aa: CASSPGQGESDTQYF
d_gene: NA; j_gene: TRBJ1-2; v_gene: TRBV4-3; abundance: NA; CDR3nt: TGCGCCAGCAGCCTGAGGGGCAGGGGATCAGGAGGCTACACCTTC; CDR3aa: CASSLRGRGSGGYTF
d_gene: TRBD1; j_gene: TRBJ2-1; v_gene: TRBV12-3/TRBV12-4; abundance: NA; CDR3nt: TGTGCCAGCAGTTTACAGGGGGCAGACAATGAGCAGTTCTTC; CDR3aa: CASSLQGADNEQFF
d_gene: NA; j_gene: TRBJ2-3; v_gene: TRBV12-3/TRBV12-4; abundance: few; CDR3nt: TGTGCCAGCGGACAAGGAGATACGCAGTATTTT; CDR3aa: CASGQGDTQYF
d_gene: TRBD2; j_gene: TRBJ2-7; v_gene: TRBV3-1; abundance: NA; CDR3nt: TGTGCCAGCAGCCAAGATAGAGCGGGCATACTAGCGGCCTACGAGCAGTACTTC; CDR3aa: CASSQDRAGILAAYEQYF
d_gene: NA; j_gene: TRBJ1-3; v_gene: TRBV12-3/TRBV12-4; abundance: NA; CDR3nt: TGTGCCAGCAGCCTCAGCGCTGGGGCTCATGGAAACACCATATATTTT; CDR3aa: CASSLSAGAHGNTIYF
d_gene: NA; j_gene: TRBJ2-4; v_gene: TRBV2; abundance: many; CDR3nt: TGTGCCAGCAGTGATCCGGGTAGGGCCAAAAACATTCAGTACTTC; CDR3aa: CASSDPGRAKNIQYF
d_gene: NA; j_gene: TRBJ2-5; v_gene: TRBV3-1; abundance: NA; CDR3nt: TGTGCCAGCAGCCAAAATTACAGGGAAGAGGAGACCCAGTACTTC; CDR3aa: CASSQNYREEETQYF
d_gene: NA; j_gene: TRBJ2-3; v_gene: TRBV19; abundance: NA; CDR3nt: TGTGCCAGTAGTACAACGGGTATCACAGATACGCAGTATTTT; CDR3aa: CASSTTGITDTQYF
d_gene: NA; j_gene: TRBJ2-2; v_gene: TRBV3-1; abundance: few; CDR3nt: TGTGCCAGCAGCTTCTGGATGGCGGGATCGAACACCGGGGAGCTGTTTTTT; CDR3aa: CASSFWMAGSNTGELFF
d_gene: TRBD1; j_gene: TRBJ2-3; v_gene: TRBV12-3/TRBV12-4; abundance: NA; CDR3nt: TGTGCCAGCAGCCCTTGGGACAGGGACGATACGCAGTATTTT; CDR3aa: CASSPWDRDDTQYF
d_gene: NA; j_gene: TRBJ1-4; v_gene: TRBV2; abundance: few; CDR3nt: TGTGCCAGCAGTGAGACCCGGACAGCCCGGGAAAAACTGTTTTTT; CDR3aa: CASSETRTAREKLFF
d_gene: NA; j_gene: TRBJ2-7; v_gene: TRBV11-2; abundance: NA; CDR3nt: TGTGCCAGCAGCTCCACTGGGGGGAGAGGGTACGAGCAGTACTTC; CDR3aa: CASSSTGGRGYEQYF
d_gene: NA; j_gene: TRBJ1-2; v_gene: TRBV5-1; abundance: NA; CDR3nt: TGCGCCAGCAGCAGGGCAGGGGAATATGGCTACACCTTC; CDR3aa: CASSRAGEYGYTF